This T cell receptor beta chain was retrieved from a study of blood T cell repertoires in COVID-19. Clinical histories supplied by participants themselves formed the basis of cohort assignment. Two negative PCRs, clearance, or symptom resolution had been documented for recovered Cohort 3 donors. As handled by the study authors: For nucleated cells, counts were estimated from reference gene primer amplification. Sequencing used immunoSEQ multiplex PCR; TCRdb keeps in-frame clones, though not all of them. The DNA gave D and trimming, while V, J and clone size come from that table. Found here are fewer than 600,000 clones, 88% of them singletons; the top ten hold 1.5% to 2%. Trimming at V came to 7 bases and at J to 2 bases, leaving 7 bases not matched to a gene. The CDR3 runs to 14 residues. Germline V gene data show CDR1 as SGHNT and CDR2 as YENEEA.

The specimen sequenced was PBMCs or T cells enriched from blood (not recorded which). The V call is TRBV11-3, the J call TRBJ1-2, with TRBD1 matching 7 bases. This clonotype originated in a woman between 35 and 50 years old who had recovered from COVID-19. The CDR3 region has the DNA TGTGCCAGCAAAATAGGGGGCAGCAACTATGGCTACACCTTC. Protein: CASKIGGSNYGYTF.